This T cell receptor (beta chain) derives from a study of CD8 T cells in ankylosing spondylitis. General study points: Blood of patients with ankylosing spondylitis appeared to be characterized by a TCR beta motif of roughly eight highly homologous variants. Peripheral blood samples showed relatively rare disease-linked clones, and these clones were CD8+. A number of the motif variants had already been described in reactive arthritis synovial fluid and blood.

Germline CDR1 SEHNR, CDR2 FQNEAQ (reference sequence). Trimming shortened V by 1 base and J by 2 bases, and 15 bases separated the two germline ends. This CDR3 spans 17 amino acids. Of note for this clonotype: Its specificity is unknown.

Quantitative 5'-RACE with molecular barcodes generated TCR beta libraries. Via MiXCR, TCRdb re-called the 5' RACE reads, giving one row per CDR3 protein. This sample has roughly 700,000 distinct CDR3 sequences, with roughly 19% found just once. Sequencing used blood, either unsorted or a sorted T cell fraction (not recorded which). This rearrangement joins TRBV7-9 to TRBJ1-5; D is uncertain. This TCR derives from a male donor with ankylosing spondylitis. The CDR3 loop is CASSLGSKGPGNQPQHF. As DNA, the CDR3 is TGTGCCAGCAGCTTAGGGTCGAAGGGCCCGGGCAATCAGCCCCAGCATTTT.